This record covers a single T cell receptor beta chain. What it binds is not known. These data are taken from a study of sequential checkpoint blockade in melanoma. Study background: Randomization was 1:1 between first-line nivolumab→ipilimumab and ipilimumab→nivolumab. TCRβ was sequenced from DNA of 90 to 95 pretreatment tumors.

Study findings and constraints: Patients with week-13 increases in T-cell fraction and clonality benefited about 30 times more often.

Assay used: immunoSEQ multiplex PCR; TCRdb lists only in-frame clones, some missing. This table holds 8,000 to 10,000 clones, around 24% found once. Treatment here: randomized to nivolumab then ipilimumab (arm A) or the reverse (arm B). No patient had prior DNA-damaging chemotherapy. This CDR3 spans 14 amino acids. The V and J genes are TRBV1 and TRBJ1-5. TRBV1 is assigned pseudogene status. The receptor comes from a human donor with melanoma. The specimen comprised tumor tissue (inferred from file names), sampled from a patient given nivolumab and ipilimumab in sequence. The CDR3 sequence: CASSLQEVGEPQHF. DNA for the CDR3: TGCGCCAGCAGCCTCCAGGAGGTTGGGGAGCCCCAGCATTTT.